Following are 21 T cell receptor beta chains from one sample sequenced in a study of blood T cell repertoires in COVID-19. Using immunoSEQ multiplex PCR, the repertoire was profiled, and TCRdb retains in-frame clones only, with some absent. This table holds some 120,000 clones, about 80% found once. The material sequenced was peripheral blood. These receptors all come from a woman aged 45-59 years with acute or convalescent COVID-19.

This chain joins TRBV5-1 and TRBJ2-7, with 8 bases identical to TRBD1. The CDR3 totals 14 residues. The ends lost 1 base at V and 4 bases at J; junction bases unmatched: 4. Looked up from germline, CDR1 is SGHRS and CDR2 is YFSETQ. In DNA, the CDR3 is TGCGCCAGCAGCTTGTCGGGACAGGAGTACGAGCAGTACTTC. This translates into CASSLSGQEYEQYF.

The V call is TRBV7-9, the J call TRBJ1-4; TRBD1 might be the D (6 bases). CDR3 length equals 16 residues. Germline CDR1 SEHNR, CDR2 FQNEAQ (reference sequence). Trimming removed 0 bases at V and 3 bases at J, with 11 bases between. The chain's CDR3 is CASSLAGRGANEKLFF. The DNA of the CDR3 is TGTGCCAGCAGCTTAGCCGGCAGGGGAGCTAATGAAAAACTGTTTTTT.

The rearrangement uses TRBV5-1 and TRBJ2-7, with 11 bases matching TRBD2. This CDR3 is 14 amino acids long. The J segment lost 3 bases and the V segment lost 5 bases, leaving 4 bases of the junction unmatched. Germline-derived CDR1 and CDR2 are SGHRS and YFSETQ. DNA for the CDR3: TGCGCCAGCAGAACTAGCGGGGGTGTCTACGAGCAGTACTTC. Its protein product is CASRTSGGVYEQYF.

The gene calls are TRBV10-2 and TRBJ1-1, with 9 bases fitting TRBD1. Germline CDR1 WSHSY, CDR2 SAAADI. This CDR3 spans 15 amino acids. Germline trimming cut 7 bases from V and 1 base from J; bases unmatched to any gene: 7. The CDR3 loop is CASTKPGQGNTEAFF. CDR3 DNA: TGCGCCAGCACCAAACCGGGACAGGGGAACACTGAAGCTTTCTTT.

V gene TRBV9 combines with J gene TRBJ2-1; TRBD2 aligns across 10 bases. The CDR3 length is 16 residues. Germline CDR1 and CDR2: SGDLS and YYNGEE. V lost 6 bases and J lost 3; bases outside the gene matches: 9. The CDR3 loop reads CASNAGTSVSYNEQFF. DNA of the CDR3: TGTGCCAGCAACGCCGGGACTAGCGTTAGCTACAATGAGCAGTTCTTC.

The chain couples TRBV9 to TRBJ2-5; 7 bases are a match to TRBD1. V lost 4 bases and J lost 0; bases outside the gene matches: 9. The CDR3 is made up of 16 amino acids. Germline V lookup: CDR1 SGDLS, CDR2 YYNGEE. This CDR3 is CASSPLGQVYQETQYF. The CDR3 nucleotides read TGTGCCAGCAGCCCACTAGGACAGGTGTACCAAGAGACCCAGTACTTC.

The chain employs TRBV5-1 and TRBJ2-1, with TRBD2 identical over 8 bases. In germline, CDR1 is SGHRS, CDR2 YFSETQ. The CDR3 has 18 amino acids. The junction had 17 bases not matched to a gene; V was cut back by 4 bases and J by 5 bases. In nucleotides, the CDR3 is TGCGCCAGCAGCCCCAGGGTGTCTCGGGGGGGGCGACACAATGAGCAGTTCTTC. Its translation is CASSPRVSRGGRHNEQFF.

The chain links TRBV6-1 to TRBJ2-7; TRBD1 is a possible D gene (6 bases). The germline V gene encodes CDR1 MNHNS and CDR2 SASEGT. The CDR3 extends over 15 amino acids. V was cut by 7 bases and J by 4 bases, with 20 bases left in between. The CDR3 protein is CASTKQGPVRYEQYF. The CDR3 region has the DNA TGTGCCAGCACTAAACAGGGTCCTGTGCGGTACGAGCAGTACTTC.

This clone was observed once. V and J are TRBV6-5 and TRBJ2-2; 7 bases match TRBD1. The ends lost 8 bases at V and 4 bases at J; junction bases unmatched: 10. Looked up from germline, CDR1 is MNHEY and CDR2 is SVGAGI. CDR3 length equals 15 residues. CDR3 bases: TGTGCCAGCGGGAGACAGGGATTCTTCACCGGGGAGCTGTTTTTT. Translating it yields CASGRQGFFTGELFF.

This clone was recorded only once. The chain links TRBV5-5 to TRBJ2-7; tentative D call: TRBD2 (6 bases). The CDR3 length is 14 residues. V gave up 0 bases and J gave up 5 bases, with 12 bases separating them. Germline loops: CDR1 SGHKS, CDR2 YYEKEE (reference sequence). CDR3 sequence reads: CASSLAGDFNEQYF. CDR3 DNA sequence: TGTGCCAGCAGCTTGGCTGGGGACTTTAACGAGCAGTACTTC.

The rearrangement uses TRBV11-3 and TRBJ1-1; D unclear. Germline V CDR1 and CDR2: SGHNT, YENEEA. Trimming left V 0 bases short and J 1 base short, with 6 bases between. This CDR3 comprises 14 residues. The CDR3 loop reads CASSLDSENTEAFF. As DNA, the CDR3 is TGTGCCAGCAGCTTAGATTCAGAGAACACTGAAGCTTTCTTT.

This clone was observed a handful of times. V usage is TRBV2 and J usage is TRBJ2-7; a weak D match, TRBD1 (6 bases). The germline gives CDR1 SNHLY, CDR2 FYNNEI. V was pared by 9 bases and J by 0 bases, with 15 bases between. The CDR3 consists of 14 residues. The CDR3 is CASSIAGDSYEQYF. CDR3 coding DNA: TGTGCCAGTTCGATCGCAGGGGACTCCTACGAGCAGTACTTC.

The chain is built from TRBV11-2 and TRBJ1-4; D not certain. The CDR3 is 13 amino acids. Per germline, CDR1 SGHAT and CDR2 FQNNGV. Trimming removed 2 bases at V and 4 bases at J, with 5 bases between. The chain's CDR3 is CASSLIRNEKLFF. The DNA for the CDR3 is TGTGCCAGCAGCTTAATCCGTAATGAAAAACTGTTTTTT.

V and J are TRBV7-9 and TRBJ2-7; 15 nucleotides align to TRBD2. V lost 5 bases and J lost 5; bases outside the gene matches: 10. Germline assignment: CDR1 SEHNR and CDR2 FQNEAQ (reference sequence). There are 17 residues in the CDR3. As DNA, the CDR3 is TGTGCCAGCAGCCCTGGACAGGGACTAGCGGGAGGTCACGAGCAGTACTTC. This sequence encodes CASSPGQGLAGGHEQYF. The full variable domain, rest sourced from reference TRBV7-9 and TRBJ2-7, is DTGVSQNPRHKITKRGQNVTFRCDPISEHNRLYWYRQTLGQGPEFLTYFQNEAQLEKSRLLSDRFSAERPKGSFSTLEIQRTEQGDSAMYLCASSPGQGLAGGHEQYFGPGTRLTVT.

The chain joins TRBV3-1 (or the pseudogene TRBV3-2) to TRBJ1-2; 7 nucleotides line up with TRBD1. The V and J ends lost 2 bases and 4 bases, in that order; junction bases with no gene match: 19. From germline, CDR1 is LGHDT and CDR2 YNNKEL (reference sequence). This CDR3 is built from 19 residues. The CDR3 bases are TGTGCCAGCAGCCAAATTTCCTCGCATCGACAGGGTCCGGGCTATGGCTACACCTTC. Residues: CASSQISSHRQGPGYGYTF.

V and J are TRBV25-1 and TRBJ2-5; unclear D gene. Germline CDR1 MGHDK, CDR2 SYGVNS. The CDR3 totals 14 residues. Trimming shortened V by 2 bases and J by 4 bases, and 11 bases separated the two germline ends. In DNA form, the CDR3 reads TGTGCCAGCAGTGAACCCTGGCGCGGAGAGACCCAGTACTTC. Translating gives CASSEPWRGETQYF. Full variable domain (missing parts from reference TRBV25-1 and TRBJ2-5): EADIYQTPRYLVIGTGKKITLECSQTMGHDKMYWYQQDPGMELHLIHYSYGVNSTEKGDLSSESTVSRIRTEHFPLTLESARPSHTSQYLCASSEPWRGETQYFGPGTRLLVL.

The chain couples TRBV29-1 to TRBJ1-2, with D possibly matching TRBD1 (5 bases). Trimming removed 3 bases at V and 4 bases at J, with 9 bases between. Germline CDR1 and CDR2: SQVTM and ANQGSEA. This CDR3 is built from 12 residues. CDR3 coding DNA: TGCAGCGTTGAGTCAGGGCTCTATGGCTACACCTTC. Amino acids: CSVESGLYGYTF.

This chain uses TRBV11-2 with TRBJ1-6; 7 bases align to TRBD1. The V gene's germline CDR1 is SGHAT and CDR2 FQNNGV. The CDR3 consists of 15 residues. J lost 6 bases, V lost 4 bases, and 6 bases had no gene match. This chain's CDR3 is CASSSLGTANSPLHF. Written as DNA, the CDR3 is TGTGCCAGCAGCTCGCTAGGGACAGCTAATTCACCCCTCCACTTT.

The gene calls are TRBV27 and TRBJ2-7; 7 bases are shared with TRBD1. The CDR3 is 14 residues long. CDR1 is MNHEY and CDR2 is SMNVEV in the germline V gene (reference sequence). After removal of 5 bases from V and 4 bases from J, the junction contained 8 bases not matched to a gene. In DNA form, the CDR3 reads TGTGCCAGCAGTAGAGACAGGGCTGGGTACGAGCAGTACTTC. Protein: CASSRDRAGYEQYF.

V gene TRBV5-4 combines with J gene TRBJ1-3; TRBD1 might be the D (6 bases). CDR1 is SGHNT, CDR2 YYREEE, per germline (reference sequence). The CDR3 sequence is 13 residues long. V lost 4 bases and J 1 base, leaving 6 bases between the germline ends. The CDR3 nucleotides read TGTGCCAGCAGCCAGGGGTCTGGAAACACCATATATTTT. It specifies CASSQGSGNTIYF. Supplemented by reference TRBV5-4 and TRBJ1-3, the full variable domain reads ETGVTQSPTHLIKTRGQQVTLRCSSQSGHNTVSWYQQALGQGPQFIFQYYREEENGRGNFPPRFSGLQFPNYSSELNVNALELDDSALYLCASSQGSGNTIYFGEGSWLTVV.

The chain recombines TRBV19 with TRBJ2-5, with a weak D call TRBD2 (5 bases). The CDR3 contains 14 residues. V was cut by 6 bases and J by 4 bases, with 15 bases left in between. Germline CDR1 LNHDA, CDR2 SQIVND (reference sequence). Here the CDR3 reads CASRPGRLSETQYF. As DNA, the CDR3 is TGTGCCAGTAGGCCGGGAAGGCTTTCAGAGACCCAGTACTTC.